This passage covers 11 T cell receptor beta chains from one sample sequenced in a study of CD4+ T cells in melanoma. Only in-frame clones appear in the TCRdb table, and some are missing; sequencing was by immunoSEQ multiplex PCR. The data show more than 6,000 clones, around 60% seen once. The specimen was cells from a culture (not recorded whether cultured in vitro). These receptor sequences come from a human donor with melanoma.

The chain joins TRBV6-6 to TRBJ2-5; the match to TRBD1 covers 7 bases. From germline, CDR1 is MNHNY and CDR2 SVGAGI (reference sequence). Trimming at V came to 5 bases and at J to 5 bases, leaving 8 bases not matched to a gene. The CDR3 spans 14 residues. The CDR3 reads CASSQKQGLETQYF. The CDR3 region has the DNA TGTGCCAGCAGTCAGAAACAGGGGCTCGAGACCCAGTACTTC.

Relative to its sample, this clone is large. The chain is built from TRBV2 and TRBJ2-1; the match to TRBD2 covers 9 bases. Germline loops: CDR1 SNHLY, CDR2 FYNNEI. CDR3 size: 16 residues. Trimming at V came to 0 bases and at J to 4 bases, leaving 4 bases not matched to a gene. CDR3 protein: CASSEASGGYYNEQFF. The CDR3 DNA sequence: TGTGCCAGCAGTGAAGCTAGCGGGGGCTATTACAATGAGCAGTTCTTC.

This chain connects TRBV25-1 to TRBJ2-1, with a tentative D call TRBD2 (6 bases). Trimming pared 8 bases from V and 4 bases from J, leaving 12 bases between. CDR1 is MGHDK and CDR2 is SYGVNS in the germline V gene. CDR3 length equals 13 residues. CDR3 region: CASLKGGYNEQFF. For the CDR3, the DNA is TGTGCCAGCTTAAAGGGAGGATACAATGAGCAGTTCTTC.

As DNA, the CDR3 is TGCGCCAGCCAATCGGGAATTCCGGGACACAGTTCTGCGGACACCTTC. Amino acids: CASQSGIPGHSSADTF. V usage is TRBV5-1 and J usage is TRBJ1-2, with a tentative D call TRBD1 (6 bases). This CDR3 region has 16 residues. Germline CDR1 is SGHRS and CDR2 is YFSETQ. The V end lost 7 bases, the J end lost 12 bases, and 31 bases lay between the germline ends.

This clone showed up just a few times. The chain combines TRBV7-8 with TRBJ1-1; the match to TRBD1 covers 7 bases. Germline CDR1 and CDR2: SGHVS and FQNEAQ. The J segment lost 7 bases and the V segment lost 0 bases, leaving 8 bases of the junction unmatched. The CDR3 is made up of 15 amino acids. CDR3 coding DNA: TGTGCCAGCAGCTTAGCGTGGGGCCAGGGGGGTGAAGCTTTCTTT. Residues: CASSLAWGQGGEAFF.

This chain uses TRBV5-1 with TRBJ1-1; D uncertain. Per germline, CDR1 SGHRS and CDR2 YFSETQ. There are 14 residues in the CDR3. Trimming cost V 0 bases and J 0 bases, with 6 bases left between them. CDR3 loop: CASSLDDMNTEAFF. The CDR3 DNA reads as TGCGCCAGCAGCTTGGACGATATGAACACTGAAGCTTTCTTT.

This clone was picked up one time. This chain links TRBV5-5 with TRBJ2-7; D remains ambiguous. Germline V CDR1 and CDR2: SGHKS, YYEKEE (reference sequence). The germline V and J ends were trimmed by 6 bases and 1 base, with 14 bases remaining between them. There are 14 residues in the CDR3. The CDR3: CASKVRVFSYEQYF. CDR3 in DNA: TGTGCCAGCAAGGTCCGGGTCTTTTCCTACGAGCAGTACTTC.

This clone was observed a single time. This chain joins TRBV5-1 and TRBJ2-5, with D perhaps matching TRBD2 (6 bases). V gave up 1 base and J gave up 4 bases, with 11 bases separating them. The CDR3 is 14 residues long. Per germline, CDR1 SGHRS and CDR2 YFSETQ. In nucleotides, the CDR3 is TGCGCCAGCAGCTTGCGCGGGGATCGAGAGACCCAGTACTTC. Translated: CASSLRGDRETQYF. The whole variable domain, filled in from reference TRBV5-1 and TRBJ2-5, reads KAGVTQTPRYLIKTRGQQVTLSCSPISGHRSVSWYQQTPGQGLQFLFEYFSETQRNKGNFPGRFSGRQFSNSRSEMNVSTLELGDSALYLCASSLRGDRETQYFGPGTRLLVL.

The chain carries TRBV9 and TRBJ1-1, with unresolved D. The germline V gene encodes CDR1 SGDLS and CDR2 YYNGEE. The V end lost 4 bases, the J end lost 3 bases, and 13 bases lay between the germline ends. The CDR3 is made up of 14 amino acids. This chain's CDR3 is CASSFEPRDTEAFF. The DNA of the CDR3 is TGTGCCAGCAGCTTTGAACCGAGGGACACTGAAGCTTTCTTT.

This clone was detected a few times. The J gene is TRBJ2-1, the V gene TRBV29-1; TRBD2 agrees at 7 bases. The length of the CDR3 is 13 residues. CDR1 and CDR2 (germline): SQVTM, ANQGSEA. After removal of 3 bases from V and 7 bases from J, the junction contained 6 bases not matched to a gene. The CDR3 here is CSVDVSGMNEQFF. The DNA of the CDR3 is TGCAGCGTTGACGTGAGCGGGATGAATGAGCAGTTCTTC.

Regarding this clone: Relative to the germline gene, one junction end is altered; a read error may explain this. CDR3 residues: CASSAGTFANF. The CDR3 DNA reads as TGTGCCAGCAGTGCGGGGACCTTCGCGAACTTC. This sequence joins TRBV2 and TRBJ2-7; D is perhaps TRBD1 or TRBD2 (5 bases each). This CDR3 has 11 amino acids. Per germline, CDR1 SNHLY and CDR2 FYNNEI.